Given below is one T cell receptor (beta chain) in context. Only in-frame clones appear in the TCRdb table, and some are missing; sequencing was by immunoSEQ multiplex PCR. In the table there are a few hundred thousand clones, around 90% of which are singletons. These data originate in a study of blood T cell repertoires in COVID-19. Whole-study context: T cells, B-cell-depleted T cells, or PBMCs supplied cDNA or gDNA.

Trimming took off 3 bases at V and 0 bases at J, with 9 bases between the two ends. The CDR3 sequence is 15 residues long. Germline CDR1 SEHNR, CDR2 FQNEAQ (reference sequence). The rearrangement joins TRBV7-9 to TRBJ1-3; the D is unclear. This TCR was sampled from a woman under 40 who had recovered from COVID-19. The sequenced sample was PBMCs or T cells enriched from blood (not recorded which). CDR3 region: CASSFSGSSGNTIYF. The CDR3, as DNA: TGTGCCAGCAGCTTCAGCGGGAGCTCTGGAAACACCATATATTTT.